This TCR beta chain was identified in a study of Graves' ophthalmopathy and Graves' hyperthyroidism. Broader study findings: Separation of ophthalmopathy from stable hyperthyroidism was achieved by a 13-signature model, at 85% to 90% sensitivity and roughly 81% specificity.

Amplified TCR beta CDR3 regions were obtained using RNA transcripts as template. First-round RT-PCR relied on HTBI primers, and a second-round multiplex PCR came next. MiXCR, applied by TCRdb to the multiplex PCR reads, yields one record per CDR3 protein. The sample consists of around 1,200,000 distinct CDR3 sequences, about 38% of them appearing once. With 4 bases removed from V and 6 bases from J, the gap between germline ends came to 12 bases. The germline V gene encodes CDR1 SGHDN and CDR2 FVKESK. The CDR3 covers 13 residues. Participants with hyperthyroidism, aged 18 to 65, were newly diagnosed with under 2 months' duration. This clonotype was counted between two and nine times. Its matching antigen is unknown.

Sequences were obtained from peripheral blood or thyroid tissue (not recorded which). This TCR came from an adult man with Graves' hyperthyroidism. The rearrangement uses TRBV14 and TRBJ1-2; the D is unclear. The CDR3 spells CASSRSGRDGYTF. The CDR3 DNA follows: TGTGCCAGCAGCCGTAGCGGGAGGGATGGCTACACCTTC.